This T cell receptor beta chain was recorded in a study of T cells expressing NK-cell markers. At the level of the study: Researchers got TCR beta repertoires out of sorted CD3+CD56+NKG2C+, CD3+CD56+NKG2C- and CD3+CD56-NKG2C+ T cells.

Following a re-call of the 5' RACE reads, TCRdb has one entry per CDR3 protein and lacks DNA. With some 440,000 distinct CDR3 sequences in the sample, the ten largest clones hold about 1.5%. In the case of this clonotype: Its specificity is not known.

The CDR3 runs 14 residues. Looked up from germline, CDR1 is MNHNS and CDR2 is SASEGT. Broader study findings: NKG2C+ dominant clonotype frequencies in 5 or 6 donors were about 1.0-8% of CD8+ T cells. The CD3+CD56-NKG2C+ fraction of a few donors was also led by these clonotypes.

This TCR was recovered from a woman aged 45-60 years in good health. The V call is TRBV6-1, the J call TRBJ1-4. Sequences were obtained from blood T cells: a sorted CD56 or NKG2C T cell subset, CD4+ or CD8+ T cells, or bulk PBMC T cells (not recorded which). CDR3 loop: CASSEFGVREKLFF.